This T cell receptor beta chain was sequenced for a study of T cells after posttransplantation cyclophosphamide. Cyclophosphamide on days +3 and +4 followed busulfan-fludarabine conditioning and a marrow graft. Of note for this clone: Its specificity is unknown.

Libraries were prepared by immunoSEQ multiplex PCR; TCRdb keeps only in-frame clonotypes and omits some of them. This repertoire shows about 8,000 clones, roughly 88% found once; its top ten account for about 1.2%. The study's findings and limits: TRB clonality was highly associated with recipient CMV seropositivity and reactivation. Later blood repertoires were often dominated by clones from the donor CD8+ memory compartment.

The sequences come from CD4+ T cells sorted from blood, collected 1404 days after allogeneic stem cell transplant with posttransplant cyclophosphamide. This TCR was sampled from a female patient aged 50 to 60 who received an allogeneic stem cell transplant from a related donor, was CMV-positive, and had no GVHD. Some T cells may be provided by the graft donor.

CDR3 bases: TGTGCCAGCAGTGGGGACAGCCCTAACTATGGCTACACCTTC. Translating gives CASSGDSPNYGYTF. The chain joins TRBV2 to TRBJ1-2, with TRBD1 matching 7 bases. The V segment lost 4 bases and the J segment 0 bases; nucleotides outside the gene matches: 2. Per the germline V gene, CDR1 is SNHLY and CDR2 is FYNNEI. The CDR3 has 14 amino acids.